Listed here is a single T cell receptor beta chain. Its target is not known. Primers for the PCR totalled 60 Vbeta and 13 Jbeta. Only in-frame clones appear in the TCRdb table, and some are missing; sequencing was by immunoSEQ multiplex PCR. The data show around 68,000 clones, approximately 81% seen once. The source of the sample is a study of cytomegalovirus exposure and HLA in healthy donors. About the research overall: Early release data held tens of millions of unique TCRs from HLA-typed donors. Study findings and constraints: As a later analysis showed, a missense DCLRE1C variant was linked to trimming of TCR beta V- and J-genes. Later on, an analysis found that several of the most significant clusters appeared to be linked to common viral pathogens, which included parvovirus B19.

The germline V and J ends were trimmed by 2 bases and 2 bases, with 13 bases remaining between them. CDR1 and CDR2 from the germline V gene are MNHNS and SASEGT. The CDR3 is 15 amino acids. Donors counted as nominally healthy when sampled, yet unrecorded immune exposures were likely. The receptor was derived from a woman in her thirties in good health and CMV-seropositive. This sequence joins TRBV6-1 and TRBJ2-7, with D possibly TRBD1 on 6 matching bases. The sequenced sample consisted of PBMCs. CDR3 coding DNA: TGTGCCAGCAGTGAATTTACAGGGAAGGCCTACGAGCAGTACTTC. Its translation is CASSEFTGKAYEQYF.